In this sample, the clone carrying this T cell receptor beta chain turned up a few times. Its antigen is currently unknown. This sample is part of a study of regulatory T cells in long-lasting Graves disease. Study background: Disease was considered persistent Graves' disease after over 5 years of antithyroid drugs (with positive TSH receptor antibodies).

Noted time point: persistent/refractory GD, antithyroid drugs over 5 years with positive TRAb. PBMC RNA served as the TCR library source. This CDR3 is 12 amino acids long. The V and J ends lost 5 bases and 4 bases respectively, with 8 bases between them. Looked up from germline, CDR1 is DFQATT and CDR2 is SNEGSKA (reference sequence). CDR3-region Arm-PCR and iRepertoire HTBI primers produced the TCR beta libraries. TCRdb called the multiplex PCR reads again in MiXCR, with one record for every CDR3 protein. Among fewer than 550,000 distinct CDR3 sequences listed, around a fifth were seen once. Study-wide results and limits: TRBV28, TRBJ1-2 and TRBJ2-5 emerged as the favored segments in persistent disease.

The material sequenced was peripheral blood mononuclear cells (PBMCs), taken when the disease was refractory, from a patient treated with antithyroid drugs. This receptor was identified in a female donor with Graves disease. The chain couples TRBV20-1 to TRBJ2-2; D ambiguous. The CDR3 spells CSAEGFTGELFF. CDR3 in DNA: TGCAGTGCTGAAGGGTTCACCGGGGAGCTGTTTTTT.